This T cell receptor (beta chain) was sequenced during a study of cytomegalovirus exposure and HLA in healthy donors. This CDR3 is 13 amino acids long. The germline V gene has CDR1 SGDLS and CDR2 YYNGEE. Between the trimmed V and J ends, which lost 1 base and 7 bases, there was a span of 12 bases. General study points: Sequencing had likely introduced a cluster of highly shared sequence variants as an artifact. One variant, a missense change in DCLRE1C, was linked in a later analysis to TCR beta V- and J-gene trimming.

Researchers ran the PCR with 60 Vbeta and 13 Jbeta primers. Profiling relied on immunoSEQ multiplex PCR, and the TCRdb table lists in-frame clones only, not all of them. The table lists around 180,000 clones, approximately 78% of them singletons, with around 14% in the top ten. On this clone itself: Its specificity is unknown.

The rearrangement links TRBV9 to TRBJ2-7; D might be TRBD2 (5 bases). The origin of this receptor is a woman aged 45-60 years in good health and CMV-seropositive. Sequencing was carried out using PBMCs. The CDR3 loop reads CASSVRPSGEQYF. The DNA of the CDR3 is TGTGCCAGCAGCGTAAGGCCCAGCGGTGAGCAGTACTTC.